This TCR beta chain appears in the sequencing data of a study of cytomegalovirus exposure and HLA in healthy donors. Study information: The 550 to 700 first-cohort repertoires and the 95 to 150 validation repertoires shared the same platform, a later analysis reported. Broader study findings: Most TCR sequences were uncommon, yet certain public TCRs appeared in many donors. The study recorded 150 to 200 TCR beta chains that were cytomegalovirus-associated. The finding came from a later analysis; first-cohort TCR clusters tended to co-occur in the roughly 110 validation repertoires.

The germline V gene has CDR1 MNHEY and CDR2 SVGAGI. V was pared by 0 bases and J by 11 bases, with 14 bases between. This CDR3 is 14 amino acids long. To note about this clone: The antigen remains unidentified.

Assay: immunoSEQ multiplex PCR; the TCRdb copy retains only in-frame clones and omits some. The sample has approximately 150,000 clones; about nine tenths are singletons. This chain joins TRBV6-5 and TRBJ1-3; D remains unclear. The sequenced material came from PBMCs. This receptor was taken from a man younger than 30 in good health and CMV-seropositive. The CDR3 DNA is TGTGCCAGCAGTTACTCCGGGAGCCTGGCCGCCATATATTTT. Amino acids: CASSYSGSLAAIYF.